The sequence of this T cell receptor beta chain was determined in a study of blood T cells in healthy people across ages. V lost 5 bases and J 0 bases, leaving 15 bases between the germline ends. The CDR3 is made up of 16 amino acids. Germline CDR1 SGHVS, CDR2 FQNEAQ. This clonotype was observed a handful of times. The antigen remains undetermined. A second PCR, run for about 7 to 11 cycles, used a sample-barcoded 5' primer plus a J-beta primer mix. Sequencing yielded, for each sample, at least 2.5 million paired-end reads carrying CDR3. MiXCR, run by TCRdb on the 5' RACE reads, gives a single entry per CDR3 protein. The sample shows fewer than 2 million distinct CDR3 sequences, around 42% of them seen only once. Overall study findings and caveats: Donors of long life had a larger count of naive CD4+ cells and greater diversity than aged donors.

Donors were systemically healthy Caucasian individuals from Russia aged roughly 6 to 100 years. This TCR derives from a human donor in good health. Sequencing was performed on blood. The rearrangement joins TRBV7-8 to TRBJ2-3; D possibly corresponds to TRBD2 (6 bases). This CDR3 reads CASSPGGHTSTDTQYF. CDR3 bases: TGTGCCAGCAGCCCCGGGGGTCACACTAGCACAGATACGCAGTATTTT.